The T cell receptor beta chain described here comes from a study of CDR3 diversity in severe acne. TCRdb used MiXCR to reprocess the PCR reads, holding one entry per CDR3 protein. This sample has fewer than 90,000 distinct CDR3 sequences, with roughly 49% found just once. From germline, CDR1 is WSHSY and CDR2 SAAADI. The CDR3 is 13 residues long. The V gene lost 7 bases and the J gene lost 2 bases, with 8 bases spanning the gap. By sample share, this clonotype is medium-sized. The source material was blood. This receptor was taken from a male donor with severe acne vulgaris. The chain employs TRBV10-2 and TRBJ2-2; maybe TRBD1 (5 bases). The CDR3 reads CASKTANTGELFF. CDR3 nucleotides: TGCGCCAGCAAGACAGCTAACACCGGGGAGCTGTTTTTT.